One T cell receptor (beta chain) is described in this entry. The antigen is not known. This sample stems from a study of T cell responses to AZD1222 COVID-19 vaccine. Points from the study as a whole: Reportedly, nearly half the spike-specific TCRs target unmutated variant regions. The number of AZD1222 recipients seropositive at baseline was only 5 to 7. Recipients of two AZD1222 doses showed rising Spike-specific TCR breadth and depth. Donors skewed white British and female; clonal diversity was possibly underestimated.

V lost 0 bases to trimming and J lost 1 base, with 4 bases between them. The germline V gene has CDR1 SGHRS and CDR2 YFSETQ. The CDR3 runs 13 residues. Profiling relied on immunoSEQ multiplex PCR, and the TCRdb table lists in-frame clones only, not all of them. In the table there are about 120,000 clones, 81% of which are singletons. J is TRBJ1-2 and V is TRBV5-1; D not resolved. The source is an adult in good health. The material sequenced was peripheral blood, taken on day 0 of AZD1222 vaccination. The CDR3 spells CASSLGDNYGYTF. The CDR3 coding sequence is TGCGCCAGCAGCTTGGGGGATAACTATGGCTACACCTTC.